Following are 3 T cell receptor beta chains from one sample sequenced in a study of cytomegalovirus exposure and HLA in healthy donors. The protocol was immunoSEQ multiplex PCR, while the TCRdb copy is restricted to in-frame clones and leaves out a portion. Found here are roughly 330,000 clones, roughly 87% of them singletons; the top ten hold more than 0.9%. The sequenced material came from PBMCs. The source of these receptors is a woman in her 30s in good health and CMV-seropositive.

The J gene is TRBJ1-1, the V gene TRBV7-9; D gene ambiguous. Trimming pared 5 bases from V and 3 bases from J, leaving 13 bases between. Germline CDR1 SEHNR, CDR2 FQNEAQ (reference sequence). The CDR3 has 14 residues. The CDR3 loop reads CASSPSGRDTEAFF. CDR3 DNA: TGTGCCAGCAGCCCGTCGGGTAGGGACACTGAAGCTTTCTTT. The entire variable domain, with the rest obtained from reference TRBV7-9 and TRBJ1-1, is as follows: DTGVSQNPRHKITKRGQNVTFRCDPISEHNRLYWYRQTLGQGPEFLTYFQNEAQLEKSRLLSDRFSAERPKGSFSTLEIQRTEQGDSAMYLCASSPSGRDTEAFFGQGTRLTVV.

CDR3 amino acids: CASSLVRAAGELFF. The CDR3 coding sequence is TGTGCCAGCAGCTTAGTACGGGCAGCCGGGGAGCTGTTTTTT. The rearrangement links TRBV7-8 to TRBJ2-2; D is unresolved. V lost 1 base, J lost 6 bases, and 9 bases lay in between. This CDR3 has 14 residues. Germline V lookup: CDR1 SGHVS, CDR2 FQNEAQ.

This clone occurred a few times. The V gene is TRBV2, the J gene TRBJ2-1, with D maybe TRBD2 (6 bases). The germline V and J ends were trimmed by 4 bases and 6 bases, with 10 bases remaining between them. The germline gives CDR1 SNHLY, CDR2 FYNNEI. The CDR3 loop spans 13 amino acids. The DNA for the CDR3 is TGTGCCAGCAGTGGGCGGGGACGCAATGAGCAGTTCTTC. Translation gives CASSGRGRNEQFF.